The following is a T cell receptor (beta chain) sequence with its context. Its antigen is undetermined. The CDR3 is 14 residues long. The V gene's germline CDR1 is SNHLY and CDR2 FYNNEI. V trimming: 6 bases; J trimming: 7 bases; junction bases outside the gene matches: 7. This entry is derived from a study of T cells in Graves' hyperthyroidism and ophthalmopathy. General study results and limits: Before onset, by a median of around 6.4 months, the model predicted ophthalmopathy.

Amplified regions were TCR beta CDR3 sequences from RNA transcripts. First-round RT-PCR targeting the TCR CDR3 was performed with the HTBI primer set. TCRdb re-called the multiplex PCR reads through MiXCR, storing one row per CDR3 protein. The table shows around 620,000 distinct CDR3 sequences, with around 42% occurring only once. Sequencing input: peripheral blood or thyroid tissue (not recorded which). V is TRBV2 and J is TRBJ1-5; the match to TRBD1 covers 9 bases. The clonotype comes from an adult woman with Graves' disease, either hyperthyroidism or ophthalmopathy (not recorded which). This chain's CDR3 is CASRGGQGEQPQHF. CDR3 DNA: TGTGCCAGCAGGGGGGGACAGGGAGAACAGCCCCAGCATTTT.